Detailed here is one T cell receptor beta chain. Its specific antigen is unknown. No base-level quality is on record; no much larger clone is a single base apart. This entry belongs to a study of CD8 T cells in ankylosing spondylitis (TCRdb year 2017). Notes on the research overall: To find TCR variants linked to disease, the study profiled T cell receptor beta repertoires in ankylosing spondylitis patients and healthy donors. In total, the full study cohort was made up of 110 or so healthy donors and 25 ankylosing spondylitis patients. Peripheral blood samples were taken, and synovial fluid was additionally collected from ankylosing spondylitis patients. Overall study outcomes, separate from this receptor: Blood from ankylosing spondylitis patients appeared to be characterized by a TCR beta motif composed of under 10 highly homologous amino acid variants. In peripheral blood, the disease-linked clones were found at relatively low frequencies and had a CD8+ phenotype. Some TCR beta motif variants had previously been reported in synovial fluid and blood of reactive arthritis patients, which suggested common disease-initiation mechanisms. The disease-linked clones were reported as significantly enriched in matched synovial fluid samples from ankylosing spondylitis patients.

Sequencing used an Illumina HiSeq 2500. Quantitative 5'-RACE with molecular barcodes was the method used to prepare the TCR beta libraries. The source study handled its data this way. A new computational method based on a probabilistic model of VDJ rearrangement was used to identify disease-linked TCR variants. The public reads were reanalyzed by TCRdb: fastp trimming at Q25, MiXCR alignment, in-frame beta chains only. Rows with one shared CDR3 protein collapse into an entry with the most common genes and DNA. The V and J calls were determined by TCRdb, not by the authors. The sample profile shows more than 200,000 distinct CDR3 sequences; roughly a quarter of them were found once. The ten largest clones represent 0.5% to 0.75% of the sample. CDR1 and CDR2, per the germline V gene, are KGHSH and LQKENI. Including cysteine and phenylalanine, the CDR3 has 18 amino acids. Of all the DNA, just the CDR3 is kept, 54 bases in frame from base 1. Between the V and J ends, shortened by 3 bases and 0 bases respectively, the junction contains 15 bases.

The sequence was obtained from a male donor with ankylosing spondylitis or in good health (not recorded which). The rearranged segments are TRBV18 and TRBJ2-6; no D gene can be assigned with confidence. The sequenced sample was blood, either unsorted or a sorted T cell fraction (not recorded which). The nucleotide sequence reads TGTGCCAGCTCACCCTGGCGGCAGGTGACCTCTGGGGCCAACGTCCTGACTTTC. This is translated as CASSPWRQVTSGANVLTF.